The entry below gives a single T cell receptor beta chain sequence along with its context. What antigen it recognizes has not been identified. No qualities accompany the bases; no much larger clone lies one base away. Relative to germline, V is missing 5 bases and J is missing 3 bases, with 11 bases of the junction outside any gene match. Sequences SGHNT (CDR1) and YENEEA (CDR2) are obtained from the germline V gene. The CDR3 holds 16 amino acids from the cysteine to the phenylalanine. The kept DNA is CDR3 alone, 48 bases in frame from the first base. Patients were selected for having adequate residual fresh-frozen tumor tissue and more than two years of available survival data. An isocitrate dehydrogenase mutation was not carried by any of the glioblastoma patients, although molecular status was otherwise variable. PBMC were collected before vaccination, two weeks after the third vaccination, and at tumor progression if progression occurred. Genomic DNA was extracted with the Qiagen DNeasy Blood extraction Kit.

TCRB CDR3 regions were amplified from 2 ug genomic DNA, or all available DNA if less, using the immunoSEQ assay. The multiplex PCR employed 60 forward primers targeting TCR V beta segments and 13 reverse primers targeting J beta segments. Synthetic control templates were spiked into each sample at limiting dilution to estimate reads per starting template. Reads of 87 bp were generated by sequencing on the Illumina HiSeq System. Per the authors' processing: PCR and sequencing errors were removed by merging closely related sequences with a nearest neighbor algorithm. TCR overlap was measured as the percentage of unique tumor TCR beta sequences also present in the same patient's peripheral blood. Not all clones reach the TCRdb copy of this immuneACCESS table, which keeps in-frame sequences only. Checked studies attribute under half of the gap to unresolved V genes and leave the rest unexplained. V and J calls and clone size follow that table, whereas D and trimming were derived from the DNA. This sample is represented by roughly 100,000 clones; approximately 80% of them were singletons. Approximately 12% of the sample goes to the ten largest clones.

The sample comes from a study of glioma-infiltrating T cells after dendritic cell vaccination listed by TCRdb under 2016. Describing the broader study: The cohort comprised around 15 glioblastoma patients from Phase I and II dendritic cell vaccination trials, 9 newly diagnosed and 6 with recurrent disease. Autologous tumor lysate-pulsed dendritic cell vaccination was administered to the patients between about 2002 and 2013. The vaccine was prepared from monocyte-derived dendritic cells that were cultured for under 8 days with IL-4 and GM-CSF and then pulsed overnight with autologous tumor lysate. Three intradermal dendritic cell vaccine injections were administered to patients at biweekly intervals in the arm below the axilla. In glioblastoma patients vaccinated with dendritic cells, deep sequencing of TCR beta CDR3 regions served to measure the amount of tumor-infiltrating lymphocytes and to compare repertoires between tumor and blood. Survival after dendritic cell vaccination was correlated with TCR sequencing metrics, including TIL content and tumor-blood repertoire overlap.

Study-wide conclusions, independent of this receptor: The TCR overlap response model with three groups was called speculative and said to need prospective validation. After dendritic cell vaccination, a higher estimated pretreatment TIL content predicted longer time to progression and overall survival. The cohort was small and heterogeneous, and full blood and tumor sets were available for few patients, with initial-recurrent tumor pairs available for even fewer patients. No direct relationship between TCR clonality and survival was found, suggesting that a diverse polyclonal response may matter.

This sample comprised blood, obtained before dendritic cell vaccination. This TCR derives from a human donor with glioblastoma. The V gene is TRBV11-3 and the J gene is TRBJ2-7, and 9 junctional nucleotides match TRBD1. The CDR3 protein sequence reads: CASSPPGQGMIYEQYF. Read as DNA, the sequence is TGTGCCAGCAGCCCCCCGGGACAGGGTATGATCTACGAGCAGTACTTC.